The present T cell receptor beta chain was sequenced within a study of blood T cells in healthy people across ages. Combining a sample-barcoded 5' primer with a J-beta primer mix, a second PCR ran for roughly 7 to 12 cycles. TCRdb re-called the 5' RACE reads through MiXCR, storing one row per CDR3 protein. The sample holds about 780,000 distinct CDR3 sequences, 35% to 50% seen once. Sample: blood. This TCR was sampled from a man at least 80 years old in good health.

CDR3 nucleotide sequence: TGTGCCAGCAGTTACTCGAGTAAGGGGACCCGAGGGATGTCCTACGAGCAGTACTTC. Protein sequence: CASSYSSKGTRGMSYEQYF. This chain links TRBV6-5 with TRBJ2-7; either TRBD1 or TRBD2 may fit D (5 bases each). V lost 0 bases to trimming and J lost 1 base, with 22 bases between them. Germline V CDR1 and CDR2: MNHEY, SVGAGI. CDR3 length: 19 residues.